This T cell receptor beta chain was recorded in a study of T cell clones after liver transplantation. Study at large: Graft-donor-reactive sequences were compared with third-party-reactive TCRbeta sequences from pre-transplant mixed lymphocyte reactions. Until 12-24 months post-transplant, subjects got standard immunosuppression and no induction. Three of the eight recipients were HCV-positive; the rest had non-autoimmune, non-viral transplant indications.

This CDR3 spans 16 amino acids. Germline V gives CDR1 SGHAT, CDR2 FQNNGV. Trimming cost V 2 bases and J 5 bases, with 18 bases left between them. Here immunoSEQ multiplex PCR was the method, and the copy in TCRdb shows in-frame clones only, minus some. The data hold 70,000 to 80,000 clones, with around nine tenths observed a single time. The specimen was CD4+ T cells from blood, collected before liver transplant. This chain links TRBV11-2 with TRBJ1-1, with a weak D call TRBD1 (6 bases). The TCR was taken from a human donor who received a liver transplant. CDR3 amino acids: CASSLPPSRGRTEAFF. The CDR3 DNA follows: TGTGCCAGCAGCTTACCACCGAGCAGGGGTCGAACTGAAGCTTTCTTT.